These 4 T cell receptor beta chains were all obtained from the same sample, sequenced in a study of cytomegalovirus exposure and HLA in healthy donors. The PCR made use of 60 Vbeta and 13 Jbeta primers. The data were produced by immunoSEQ multiplex PCR, yet TCRdb's version contains in-frame clones alone and is incomplete. The table includes about 130,000 clones, 75% to 85% detected once. The sequencing input was PBMCs. The source is a man between 18 and 29 years old in good health and CMV-seronegative.

The J gene is TRBJ1-5, the V gene TRBV7-6; no reliable D call. With 6 bases removed from V and 6 bases from J, the gap between germline ends came to 12 bases. Germline V lookup: CDR1 SGHVS, CDR2 FNYEAQ. CDR3 length: 13 residues. This chain's CDR3 is CASSSDWGQPQHF. The DNA for the CDR3 is TGTGCCAGCAGTTCGGACTGGGGTCAGCCCCAGCATTTT.

The chain uses TRBV9 and TRBJ2-7, with 8 positions matching TRBD1. CDR3 length: 14 residues. V trimming: 4 bases; J trimming: 2 bases; junction bases outside the gene matches: 5. Germline CDR1 SGDLS, CDR2 YYNGEE. As DNA, the CDR3 is TGTGCCAGCAGCAAGGAGGGACAGGCCTACGAGCAGTACTTC. This gives the protein CASSKEGQAYEQYF.

CDR3 bases: TGTGCCAGCTCACCAGGGAATACAGGGGTTCGGTCCTTCCAAGAGACCCAGTACTTC. Protein product: CASSPGNTGVRSFQETQYF. The rearrangement links TRBV18 to TRBJ2-5; 7 nucleotides align to TRBD1. This CDR3 has 19 residues. Per germline, CDR1 KGHSH and CDR2 LQKENI. V lost 2 bases to trimming and J lost 1 base; unmatched junction nucleotides: 16.

In its sample, this clone was seen once. The chain combines TRBV2 with TRBJ2-3; TRBD1 matches at 10 bases. V lost 6 bases to trimming and J lost 3 bases; unmatched junction nucleotides: 6. Germline CDR1 reads SNHLY; CDR2 reads FYNNEI. The CDR3 loop spans 15 amino acids. The CDR3, as DNA: TGTGCCAGCAGCGGCCGGGACAGGGGTACAGATACGCAGTATTTT. It specifies CASSGRDRGTDTQYF.